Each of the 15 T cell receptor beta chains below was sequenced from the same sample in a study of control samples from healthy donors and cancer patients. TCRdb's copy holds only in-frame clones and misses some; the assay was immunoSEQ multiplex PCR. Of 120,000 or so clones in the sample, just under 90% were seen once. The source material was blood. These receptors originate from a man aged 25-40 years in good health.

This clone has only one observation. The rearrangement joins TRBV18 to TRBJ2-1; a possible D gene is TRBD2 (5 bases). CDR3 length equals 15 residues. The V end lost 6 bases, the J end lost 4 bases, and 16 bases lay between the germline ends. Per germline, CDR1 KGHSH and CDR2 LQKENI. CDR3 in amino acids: CASSLMTNTYNEQFF. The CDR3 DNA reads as TGTGCCAGCTCCCTGATGACTAACACGTACAATGAGCAGTTCTTC.

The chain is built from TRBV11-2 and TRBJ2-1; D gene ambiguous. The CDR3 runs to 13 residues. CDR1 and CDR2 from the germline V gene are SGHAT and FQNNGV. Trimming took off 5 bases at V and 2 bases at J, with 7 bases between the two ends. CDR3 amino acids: CASSRATYNEQFF. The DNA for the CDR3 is TGTGCCAGCAGCCGAGCGACCTACAATGAGCAGTTCTTC.

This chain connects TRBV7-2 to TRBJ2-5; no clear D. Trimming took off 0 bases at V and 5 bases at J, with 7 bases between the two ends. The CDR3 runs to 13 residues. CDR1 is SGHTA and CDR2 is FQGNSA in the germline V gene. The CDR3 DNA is TGTGCCAGCAGCTTAGCGGGTTTTGAGACCCAGTACTTC. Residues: CASSLAGFETQYF.

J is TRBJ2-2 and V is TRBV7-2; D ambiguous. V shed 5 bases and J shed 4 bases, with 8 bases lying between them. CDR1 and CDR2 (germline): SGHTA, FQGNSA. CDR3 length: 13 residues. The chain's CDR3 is CASSISFTGELFF. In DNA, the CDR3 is TGTGCCAGCAGCATCTCCTTCACCGGGGAGCTGTTTTTT.

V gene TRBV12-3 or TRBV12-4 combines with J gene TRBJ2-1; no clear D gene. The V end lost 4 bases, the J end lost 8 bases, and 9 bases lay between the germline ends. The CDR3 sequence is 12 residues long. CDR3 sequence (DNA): TGTGCCAGCAGTTATAGTAACGATGAGCAGTTCTTC. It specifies CASSYSNDEQFF.

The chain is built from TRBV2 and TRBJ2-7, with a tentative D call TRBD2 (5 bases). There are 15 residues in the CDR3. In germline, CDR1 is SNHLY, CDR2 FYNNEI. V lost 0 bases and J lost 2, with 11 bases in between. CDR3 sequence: CASSEAIGVTYEQYF. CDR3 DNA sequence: TGTGCCAGCAGTGAAGCTATCGGGGTGACCTACGAGCAGTACTTC.

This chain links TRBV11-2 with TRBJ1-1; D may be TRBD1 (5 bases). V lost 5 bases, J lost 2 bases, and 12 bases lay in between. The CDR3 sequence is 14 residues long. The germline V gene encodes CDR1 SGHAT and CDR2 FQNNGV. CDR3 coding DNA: TGTGCCAGCAGCCCGTGGGACTCAAACACTGAAGCTTTCTTT. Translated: CASSPWDSNTEAFF.

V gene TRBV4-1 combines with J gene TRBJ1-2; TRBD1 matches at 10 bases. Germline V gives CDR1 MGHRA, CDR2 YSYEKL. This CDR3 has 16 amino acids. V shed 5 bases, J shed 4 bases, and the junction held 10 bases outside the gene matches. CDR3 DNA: TGCGCCAGCAGCAAAGGGACAGGGGCTTCCGGCTATGGCTACACCTTC. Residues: CASSKGTGASGYGYTF.

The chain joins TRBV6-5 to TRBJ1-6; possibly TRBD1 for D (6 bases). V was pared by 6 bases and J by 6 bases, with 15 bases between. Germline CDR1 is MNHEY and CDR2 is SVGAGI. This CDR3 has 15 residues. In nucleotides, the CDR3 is TGTGCCAGCAGGGCTGGCGGACAGCTTAATTCACCCCTCCACTTT. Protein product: CASRAGGQLNSPLHF.

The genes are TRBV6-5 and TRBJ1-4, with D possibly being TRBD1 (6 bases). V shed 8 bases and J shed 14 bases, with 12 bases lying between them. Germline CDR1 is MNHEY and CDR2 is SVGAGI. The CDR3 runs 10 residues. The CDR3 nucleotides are TGTGCCAGCGGAGGGGGAAAGCTGTTTTTT. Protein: CASGGGKLFF.

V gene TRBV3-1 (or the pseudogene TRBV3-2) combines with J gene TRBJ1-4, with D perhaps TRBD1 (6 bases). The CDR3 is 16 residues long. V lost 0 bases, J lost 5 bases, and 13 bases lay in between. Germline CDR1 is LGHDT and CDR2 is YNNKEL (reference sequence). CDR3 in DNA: TGTGCCAGCAGCCAAGATGGGGGGGGCAGGAATGAAAAACTGTTTTTT. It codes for CASSQDGGGRNEKLFF.

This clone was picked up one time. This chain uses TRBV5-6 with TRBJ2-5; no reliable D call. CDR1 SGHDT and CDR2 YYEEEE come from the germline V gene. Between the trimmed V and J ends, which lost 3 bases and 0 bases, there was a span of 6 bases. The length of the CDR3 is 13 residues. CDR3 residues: CASSSQNQETQYF. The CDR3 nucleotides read TGTGCCAGCAGCTCCCAGAACCAAGAGACCCAGTACTTC. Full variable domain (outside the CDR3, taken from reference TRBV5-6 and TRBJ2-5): DAGVTQSPTHLIKTRGQQVTLRCSPKSGHDTVSWYQQALGQGPQFIFQYYEEEERQRGNFPDRFSGHQFPNYSSELNVNALLLGDSALYLCASSSQNQETQYFGPGTRLLVL.

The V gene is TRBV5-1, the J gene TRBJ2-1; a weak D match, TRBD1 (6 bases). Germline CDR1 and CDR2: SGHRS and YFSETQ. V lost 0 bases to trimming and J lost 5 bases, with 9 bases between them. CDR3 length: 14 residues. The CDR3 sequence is CASSLGQVNNEQFF. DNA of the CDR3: TGCGCCAGCAGCTTGGGACAGGTTAACAATGAGCAGTTCTTC.

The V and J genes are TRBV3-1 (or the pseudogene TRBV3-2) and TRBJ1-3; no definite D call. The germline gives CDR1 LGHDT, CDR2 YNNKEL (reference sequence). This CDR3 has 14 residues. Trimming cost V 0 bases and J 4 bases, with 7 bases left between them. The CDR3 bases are TGTGCCAGCAGCCAAGATCGCCGCGGAAACACCATATATTTT. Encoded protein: CASSQDRRGNTIYF.

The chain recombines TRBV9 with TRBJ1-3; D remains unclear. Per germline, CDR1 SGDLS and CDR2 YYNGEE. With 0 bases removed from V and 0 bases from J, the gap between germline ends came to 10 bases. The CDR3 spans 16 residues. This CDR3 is CASSVAATLSGNTIYF. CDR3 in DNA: TGTGCCAGCAGCGTAGCTGCGACGCTCTCTGGAAACACCATATATTTT.